A selection of T cell receptor beta chains follows, all from one sample in a study of T cell responses to AZD1222 COVID-19 vaccine. Repertoires were generated with immunoSEQ multiplex PCR, while TCRdb's copy carries only in-frame clones and drops some. The sample consists of 160,000 or so clones, roughly nine tenths of them appearing once. Sequenced here: peripheral blood, sampled on day 0 of AZD1222 vaccination. The origin of the receptors is an adult in good health. CDR3s include the opening cysteine and the closing phenylalanine or tryptophan. Fields, in order: J gene, D gene, V gene, clone size, CDR3 DNA, CDR3 protein. The D gene is left open where the match is weak. Some rows have no size entry. The others give once, few or many, or a class for an expanded clone.

J: TRBJ1-5
D: NA
V: TRBV6-2/TRBV6-3
size: NA
DNA: TGTGCCAGCAGTTGGCGAGAGAAGAGCAATCAGCCCCAGCATTTT
CDR3: CASSWREKSNQPQHF

J: TRBJ2-7
D: NA
V: TRBV28
size: NA
DNA: TGTGCCAGCAGTTTATTCGGGCAGAACGACGAGCAGTACTTC
CDR3: CASSLFGQNDEQYF

J: TRBJ2-7
D: TRBD2
V: TRBV28
size: NA
DNA: TGTGCCAGCAGTAAATTTGGGACTAACTCCTACGAGCAGTACTTC
CDR3: CASSKFGTNSYEQYF

J: TRBJ2-2
D: NA
V: TRBV5-4
size: NA
DNA: TGTGCCAGCAGCTTGTGGGGGCCCGGGGAGCTGTTTTTT
CDR3: CASSLWGPGELFF

J: TRBJ2-5
D: NA
V: TRBV7-9
size: NA
DNA: TGTGCCAGCAGCCCCGGGGAAGAGACCCAGTACTTC
CDR3: CASSPGEETQYF

J: TRBJ1-1
D: NA
V: TRBV4-3
size: NA
DNA: TGCGCCAGCAGCCCACACAGGGAGGCGAACACTGAAGCTTTCTTT
CDR3: CASSPHREANTEAFF

J: TRBJ2-1
D: NA
V: TRBV4-3
size: NA
DNA: TGCGCCAGCAGCCAAGATCTGGGAGGGGGGCACAATGAGCAGTTCTTC
CDR3: CASSQDLGGGHNEQFF

J: TRBJ2-7
D: NA
V: TRBV19
size: NA
DNA: TGTGCCAGTAGCACGGCTAGCGACTACCCAAACATGCGGCAGTACTTC
CDR3: CASSTASDYPNMRQYF

J: TRBJ1-6
D: NA
V: TRBV27
size: NA
DNA: TGTGCCAGCAGCGAGGGGTCCTATAATTCACCCCTCCACTTT
CDR3: CASSEGSYNSPLHF

J: TRBJ1-2
D: NA
V: TRBV28
size: NA
DNA: TGTGCCAGCAGCCCTAGGGTCACTCCTAACTATGGCTACACCTTC
CDR3: CASSPRVTPNYGYTF

J: TRBJ2-1
D: TRBD1
V: TRBV6-5
size: NA
DNA: TGTGCCAGCAGTTGGACAGGGAAAAATGAGCAGTTCTTC
CDR3: CASSWTGKNEQFF

J: TRBJ2-3
D: NA
V: TRBV5-4
size: NA
DNA: TGTGCCAGCAGCTTGGAGGGGGGAGGGACAGATACGCAGTATTTT
CDR3: CASSLEGGGTDTQYF

J: TRBJ1-6
D: NA
V: TRBV15
size: NA
DNA: TGTGCCACCAGCAGAGACGGGAGCTCCTATAATTCACCCCTCCACTTT
CDR3: CATSRDGSSYNSPLHF

J: TRBJ2-7
D: NA
V: TRBV2
size: NA
DNA: TGTGCCAGCAGTAGAGAAGAAACCTACGAGCAGTACTTC
CDR3: CASSREETYEQYF

J: TRBJ2-2
D: NA
V: TRBV10-3
size: NA
DNA: TGTGCCATCAGTTATACAGGGGAGCTGTTTTTT
CDR3: CAISYTGELFF

J: TRBJ2-4
D: TRBD2
V: TRBV29-1
size: NA
DNA: TGCAGCGTCGCGACCGGGACTAGCCATCAGTACTTC
CDR3: CSVATGTSHQYF

J: TRBJ2-1
D: TRBD1
V: TRBV7-2
size: NA
DNA: TGTGCCAGCAGCGTAGCGAGAGACAGGGGTTCTCGCAATGAGCAGTTCTTC
CDR3: CASSVARDRGSRNEQFF

J: TRBJ1-4
D: NA
V: TRBV10-3
size: NA
DNA: TGTGCCATCAGCCCGGGACTCATAATAACGGCTAATGAAAAACTGTTTTTT
CDR3: CAISPGLIITANEKLFF

J: TRBJ2-7
D: NA
V: TRBV5-1
size: NA
DNA: TGCGCCAGCAGCAAGGTAGGAAGGGGCGGGCGTTTCTACGAGCAGTACTTC
CDR3: CASSKVGRGGRFYEQYF

J: TRBJ2-5
D: TRBD2
V: TRBV2
size: NA
DNA: TGTGCCAGCGTAGCGGGAGGTGTAGAGACCCAGTACTTC
CDR3: CASVAGGVETQYF

J: TRBJ2-3
D: NA
V: TRBV10-3
size: NA
DNA: TGTGCCATCACTAGGGGGAGATCCACAGATACGCAGTATTTT
CDR3: CAITRGRSTDTQYF

J: TRBJ1-6
D: TRBD1
V: TRBV7-9
size: once
DNA: TGTGCCAGCAGCTTAAGGTCAGGGGGCGATAATTCACCCCTCCACTTT
CDR3: CASSLRSGGDNSPLHF

J: TRBJ1-4
D: TRBD1
V: TRBV5-1
size: NA
DNA: TGCGCCAGCAGCTTGGCCTATGGTCAGGGGGCAACTAATGAAAAACTGTTTTTT
CDR3: CASSLAYGQGATNEKLFF

J: TRBJ2-2
D: NA
V: TRBV7-9
size: many
DNA: TGTGCCAGCAGCTCCCAGCCGTCCGGGGAGCTGTTTTTT
CDR3: CASSSQPSGELFF

J: TRBJ2-3
D: NA
V: TRBV7-2
size: NA
DNA: TGTGCCAGCAGCCCTAGAGGGGGATACACAGATACGCAGTATTTT
CDR3: CASSPRGGYTDTQYF

J: TRBJ2-1
D: NA
V: TRBV5-6
size: NA
DNA: TGTGCCAGCAGCTCAGGGCCTGGGAATGAGCAGTTCTTC
CDR3: CASSSGPGNEQFF

J: TRBJ2-5
D: NA
V: TRBV6-6
size: NA
DNA: TGTGCCAGCAGACAACAGGGTGAATTGAGAGAGACCCAGTACTTC
CDR3: CASRQQGELRETQYF

J: TRBJ1-1
D: NA
V: TRBV19
size: NA
DNA: TGTGCCAGTAGTATCAAACCTTTACTCCAGGTGAACACTGAAGCTTTCTTT
CDR3: CASSIKPLLQVNTEAFF

J: TRBJ1-5
D: NA
V: TRBV14
size: once
DNA: TGTGCCAGCAGCCTCCGGACAGAAAACCCTGATAGCAATCAGCCCCAGCATTTT
CDR3: CASSLRTENPDSNQPQHF

J: TRBJ2-3
D: TRBD1
V: TRBV28
size: NA
DNA: TGTGCCAGCAGTAAGCCTAGAGTACAGGGGACAGATACGCAGTATTTT
CDR3: CASSKPRVQGTDTQYF

J: TRBJ1-1
D: NA
V: TRBV2
size: NA
DNA: TGTGCCAGCAGCCGAACCCCCGACGAAGTTGAAGCTTTCTTT
CDR3: CASSRTPDEVEAFF

J: TRBJ1-1
D: NA
V: TRBV18
size: once
DNA: TGTGCCAGCTCACCAATGAGGGAAACTGAAGCTTTCTTT
CDR3: CASSPMRETEAFF

J: TRBJ1-2
D: TRBD1
V: TRBV7-9
size: NA
DNA: TGTGCCAGCAGCTTAACAGGGGGAGATGGCTACACCTTC
CDR3: CASSLTGGDGYTF

J: TRBJ1-2
D: NA
V: TRBV28
size: NA
DNA: TGTGCCAGCAGTGCCCCTAACAGGATTAACTATGGCTACACCTTC
CDR3: CASSAPNRINYGYTF

J: TRBJ2-3
D: NA
V: TRBV7-2
size: NA
DNA: TGTGCCAGCGCACTATCGGATAGCACAGATACGCAGTATTTT
CDR3: CASALSDSTDTQYF

J: TRBJ1-1
D: TRBD1
V: TRBV28
size: once
DNA: TGTGCCAGCAGGCCGACAGGGGCCTTGAACACTGAAGCTTTCTTT
CDR3: CASRPTGALNTEAFF

J: TRBJ2-3
D: TRBD1
V: TRBV6-4
size: few
DNA: TGTGCCAGCAGTGACTCGACAGGGGCAGATACGCAGTATTTT
CDR3: CASSDSTGADTQYF

J: TRBJ1-5
D: NA
V: TRBV7-9
size: few
DNA: TGTGCCAGCAGCCACTTCGGGGGGGGTCGCAATCAGCCCCAGCATTTT
CDR3: CASSHFGGGRNQPQHF

J: TRBJ2-7
D: TRBD2
V: TRBV5-1
size: once
DNA: TGCGCCAGCAGCTTCTCAAGCGGGAGGTCCAGCTCCTACGAGCAGTACTTC
CDR3: CASSFSSGRSSSYEQYF

J: TRBJ1-1
D: NA
V: TRBV27
size: NA
DNA: TGTGCCAGCAGTTTATCGGGGTTCATGAACACTGAAGCTTTCTTT
CDR3: CASSLSGFMNTEAFF

J: TRBJ1-2
D: NA
V: TRBV24-1
size: many
DNA: TGTGCCACCAGTGATTCCCCGGGCCCGGCGAATGGCTACACCTTC
CDR3: CATSDSPGPANGYTF

J: TRBJ1-6
D: NA
V: TRBV2
size: NA
DNA: TGTGCCAGCAGACAACACGACAGCGGAGGTTCCTCCTATAATTCACCCCTCCACTTT
CDR3: CASRQHDSGGSSYNSPLHF

J: TRBJ2-1
D: NA
V: TRBV12-5
size: NA
DNA: TGTGCTAGTGGTTTTACGGAAAAGGGGACCCTCTCCTACAATGAGCAGTTCTTC
CDR3: CASGFTEKGTLSYNEQFF

J: TRBJ1-5
D: NA
V: TRBV2
size: few
DNA: TGTGCCAGCAGTGAGGGGCAGACAAATCAGCCCCAGCATTTT
CDR3: CASSEGQTNQPQHF

J: TRBJ2-2
D: NA
V: TRBV24-1
size: NA
DNA: TGTGCCACCAGTGATTCCGGGTGGTACACCGGGGAGCTGTTTTTT
CDR3: CATSDSGWYTGELFF

J: TRBJ2-7
D: TRBD2
V: TRBV7-2
size: NA
DNA: TGTGCCAGCAGCATACTAGCGACCTCCTACGAGCAGTACTTC
CDR3: CASSILATSYEQYF

J: TRBJ1-1
D: NA
V: TRBV20-1
size: NA
DNA: TGCAGTGCCAGGTCGGACACTGAAGCTTTCTTT
CDR3: CSARSDTEAFF

J: TRBJ2-2
D: NA
V: TRBV25-1
size: few
DNA: TGTGCCAGCACGGGTAACGGGGAGCTGTTTTTT
CDR3: CASTGNGELFF

J: TRBJ2-7
D: TRBD1
V: TRBV6-1
size: NA
DNA: TGTGCCAGCAGTGAACTGACAGGGAGATTTTACGAGCAGTACTTC
CDR3: CASSELTGRFYEQYF

J: TRBJ1-5
D: NA
V: TRBV12-3/TRBV12-4
size: NA
DNA: TGTGCCAGCAGCGCGTGGGGTCAGCCCCAGCATTTT
CDR3: CASSAWGQPQHF